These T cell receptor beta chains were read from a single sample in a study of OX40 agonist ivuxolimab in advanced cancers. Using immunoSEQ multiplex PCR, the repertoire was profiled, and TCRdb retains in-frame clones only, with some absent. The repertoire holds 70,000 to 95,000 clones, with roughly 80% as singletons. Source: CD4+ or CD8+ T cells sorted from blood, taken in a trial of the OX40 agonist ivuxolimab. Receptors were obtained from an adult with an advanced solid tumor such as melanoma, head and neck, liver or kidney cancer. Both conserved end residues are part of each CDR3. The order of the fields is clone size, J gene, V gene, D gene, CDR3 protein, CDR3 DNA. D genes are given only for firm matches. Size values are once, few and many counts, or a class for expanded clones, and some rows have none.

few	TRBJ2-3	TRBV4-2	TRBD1	CASSPGSGTGWEF	TGTGCCAGCAGCCCGGGCTCCGGGACAGGGTGGGAGTTT
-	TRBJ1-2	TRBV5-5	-	CASTFAGVSRGYTF	TGTGCCAGCACCTTCGCAGGGGTGTCACGTGGCTACACCTTC
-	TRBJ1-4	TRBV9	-	CASSVGPRGANEKLFF	TGTGCCAGCAGCGTAGGTCCCAGGGGAGCTAATGAAAAACTGTTTTTT
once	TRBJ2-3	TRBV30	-	CACIPEAGSTDTQYF	TGTGCCTGCATTCCGGAGGCGGGGAGCACAGATACGCAGTATTTT
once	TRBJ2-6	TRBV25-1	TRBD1	CASSARTGSASGANVLTF	TGTGCCAGCAGTGCCCGGACAGGGTCGGCCTCTGGGGCCAACGTCCTGACTTTC
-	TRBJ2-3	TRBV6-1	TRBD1	CASRITGDTQYF	TGTGCCAGCAGGATAACAGGGGACACGCAGTATTTT
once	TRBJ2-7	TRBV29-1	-	CSVKTGPSYEQYF	TGCAGCGTTAAGACAGGACCATCCTACGAGCAGTACTTC
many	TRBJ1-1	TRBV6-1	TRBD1	CASRGQAWGEAFF	TGTGCCAGCAGGGGACAGGCCTGGGGGGAAGCTTTCTTT
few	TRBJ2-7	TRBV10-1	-	CAGAGTTYEQYF	TGCGCCGGCGCCGGGACGACCTACGAGCAGTACTTC
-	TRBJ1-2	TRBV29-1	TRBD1	CSAEGGDRGQDYGYTF	TGCAGCGCCGAGGGGGGTGACAGGGGGCAGGACTATGGCTACACCTTC
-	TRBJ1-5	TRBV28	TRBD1	CASSSTRTGGGPSNQPQHF	TGTGCCAGCAGTTCAACTCGGACAGGGGGAGGTCCCAGCAATCAGCCCCAGCATTTT
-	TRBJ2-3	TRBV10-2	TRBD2	CASSIRLADTDTQYF	TGCGCCAGCAGTATCCGACTAGCGGACACAGATACGCAGTATTTT
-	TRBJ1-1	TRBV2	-	CASSDLGGGTEAFF	TGTGCCAGCAGTGATCTTGGGGGGGGCACTGAAGCTTTCTTT
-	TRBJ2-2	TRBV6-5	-	CASTDWNTGELFF	TGTGCCAGCACGGACTGGAACACCGGGGAGCTGTTTTTT
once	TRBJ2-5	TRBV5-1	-	CASSLEGRGGETQYF	TGCGCCAGCAGCTTGGAGGGCAGGGGGGGCGAGACCCAGTACTTC
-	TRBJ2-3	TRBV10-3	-	CAISADRSGVDTQYF	TGTGCCATCAGTGCCGATCGGTCCGGGGTGGATACGCAGTATTTT
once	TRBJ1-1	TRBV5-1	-	CASSLEGLNTEAFF	TGCGCCAGCAGCTTGGAAGGATTGAACACTGAAGCTTTCTTT
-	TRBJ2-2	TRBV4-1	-	CASSLVPGAPFALFF	TGCGCCAGCAGCCTTGTCCCCGGGGCCCCGTTCGCGCTGTTTTTT
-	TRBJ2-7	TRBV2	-	CASSKTHEQYF	TGTGCCAGCAGTAAAACCCACGAGCAGTACTTC
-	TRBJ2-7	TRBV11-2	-	CASSLDRGHYAYEQYF	TGTGCCAGCAGCTTAGATCGGGGGCACTATGCCTACGAGCAGTACTTC
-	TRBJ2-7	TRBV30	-	CAWSWRSYEQYF	TGTGCCTGGAGTTGGCGATCCTACGAGCAGTACTTC
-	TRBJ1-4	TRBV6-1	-	CASRATATNEKLFF	TGTGCCAGCAGGGCGACAGCAACTAATGAAAAACTGTTTTTT
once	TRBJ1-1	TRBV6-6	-	CASSYRSNTEAFF	TGTGCCAGCAGTTACAGATCGAACACTGAAGCTTTCTTT
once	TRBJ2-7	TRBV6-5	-	CASSYGDSYEQYF	TGTGCCAGCAGTTACGGGGACTCCTACGAGCAGTACTTC
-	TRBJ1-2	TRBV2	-	CASSESSDFSRSYGYTF	TGTGCCAGCAGTGAAAGTAGTGACTTCTCACGGAGCTATGGCTACACCTTC
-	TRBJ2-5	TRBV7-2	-	CASSPQWSREETQYF	TGTGCCAGCAGCCCTCAATGGTCCAGGGAGGAGACCCAGTACTTC
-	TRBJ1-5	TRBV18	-	CASSTSGPRDAPQHF	TGTGCCAGCTCAACTTCCGGGCCCCGAGATGCGCCCCAGCATTTT
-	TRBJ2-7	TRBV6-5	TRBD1	CASSYGRTGDPYEQYF	TGTGCCAGCAGTTACGGCAGGACAGGGGACCCCTACGAGCAGTACTTC
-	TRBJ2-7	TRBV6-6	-	CASSASYEQYF	TGTGCCAGCAGTGCATCCTACGAGCAGTACTTC
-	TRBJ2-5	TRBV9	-	CASSVLGGVQETQYF	TGTGCCAGCAGCGTACTAGGCGGGGTCCAAGAGACCCAGTACTTC
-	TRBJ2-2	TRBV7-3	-	CASSLSRGANTGELFF	TGTGCCAGCAGCTTAAGTAGGGGCGCCAACACCGGGGAGCTGTTTTTT
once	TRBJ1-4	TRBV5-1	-	CASSLGTSVTNEKLFF	TGCGCCAGCAGCTTGGGGACATCAGTGACTAATGAAAAACTGTTTTTT
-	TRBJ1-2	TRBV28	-	CASSLHTSNYGYTF	TGTGCCAGCAGTTTACACACTTCTAACTATGGCTACACCTTC
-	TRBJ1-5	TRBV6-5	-	CASKEVGDQPQHF	TGTGCCAGCAAAGAAGTAGGTGATCAGCCCCAGCATTTT
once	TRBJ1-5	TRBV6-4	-	CASSDPGGGKGQPQHF	TGTGCCAGCAGTGACCCGGGAGGGGGGAAGGGGCAGCCCCAGCATTTT
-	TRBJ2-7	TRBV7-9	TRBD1	CASNHQGADYEQYF	TGTGCCAGCAACCACCAGGGGGCGGATTACGAGCAGTACTTC
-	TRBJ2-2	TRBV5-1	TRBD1	CASSWTGANTGELFF	TGCGCCAGCAGCTGGACAGGGGCGAACACCGGGGAGCTGTTTTTT
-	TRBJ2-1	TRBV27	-	CASSPILSAYNEQFF	TGTGCCAGCAGTCCCATACTTAGCGCCTACAATGAGCAGTTCTTC
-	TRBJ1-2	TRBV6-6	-	CASRPPDGPNYGYTF	TGTGCCAGCAGACCACCGGACGGTCCTAACTATGGCTACACCTTC
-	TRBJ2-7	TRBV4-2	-	CASSQEGDPYEQYF	TGTGCCAGCAGCCAAGAGGGCGACCCCTACGAGCAGTACTTC
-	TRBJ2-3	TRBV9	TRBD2	CASSPPSGGAQYF	TGTGCCAGCAGCCCGCCTAGCGGGGGGGCCCAGTATTTT
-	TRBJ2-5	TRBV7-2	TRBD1	CASSLARGQGAPRETQYF	TGTGCCAGCAGCTTAGCACGGGGACAGGGGGCTCCTCGGGAGACCCAGTACTTC
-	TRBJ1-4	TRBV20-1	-	CSAAPLGKLFF	TGCAGTGCTGCCCCCTTGGGAAAACTGTTTTTT
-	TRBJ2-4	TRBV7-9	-	CASSLSGATKNIQYF	TGTGCCAGCAGCTTATCAGGGGCAACCAAAAACATTCAGTACTTC
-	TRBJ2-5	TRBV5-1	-	CASSLAGGGRKETQYF	TGCGCCAGCAGCTTGGCCGGGGGTGGCAGGAAAGAGACCCAGTACTTC
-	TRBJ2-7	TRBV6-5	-	CASRTGVRTYEQYF	TGTGCCAGCAGAACGGGGGTCCGAACCTACGAGCAGTACTTC
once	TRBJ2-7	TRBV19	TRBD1	CASSSRTGWSEQYF	TGTGCCAGTAGTTCCCGGACAGGTTGGAGCGAGCAGTACTTC
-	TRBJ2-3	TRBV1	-	CTSSHPRDADTQYF	TGCACCAGCAGCCATCCCCGGGACGCAGATACGCAGTATTTT
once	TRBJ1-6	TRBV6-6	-	CASSDGNSPLHF	TGTGCCAGCAGTGACGGGAATTCACCCCTCCACTTT
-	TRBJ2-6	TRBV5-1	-	CASSLEQSGANVLTF	TGCGCCAGCAGCTTGGAACAATCAGGGGCCAACGTCCTGACTTTC
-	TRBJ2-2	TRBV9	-	CASSAKNTGELFF	TGTGCCAGCAGCGCGAAGAACACCGGGGAGCTGTTTTTT
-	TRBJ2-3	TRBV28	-	CASSFQGMGTDTQYF	TGTGCCAGCAGTTTTCAGGGTATGGGCACAGATACGCAGTATTTT
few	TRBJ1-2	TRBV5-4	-	CASSFGANYGYTF	TGTGCCAGCAGCTTCGGGGCTAACTATGGCTACACCTTC
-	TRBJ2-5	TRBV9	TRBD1	CASSVGQGQETQYF	TGTGCCAGCAGCGTCGGACAGGGACAAGAGACCCAGTACTTC